The 13 T cell receptor beta chains given below trace back to one sample, sequenced in a study of blood T cell repertoires in COVID-19. TCRdb's copy holds only in-frame clones and misses some; the assay was immunoSEQ multiplex PCR. Of around 100,000 clones listed, over 75% are singletons. Input material: peripheral blood. The receptors shown here come from a man aged 50 or older with acute or convalescent COVID-19.

The CDR3 DNA reads as TGTGCCAGCAGTTACTCTGGCGGGGTCTCGTGGGAGACCCAGTACTTC. Its translation: CASSYSGGVSWETQYF. The rearrangement joins TRBV6-5 to TRBJ2-5, with D possibly being TRBD2 (6 bases). The CDR3 extends over 16 amino acids. V lost 0 bases, J lost 5 bases, and 16 bases lay in between. Germline V lookup: CDR1 MNHEY, CDR2 SVGAGI.

This chain uses TRBV11-2 with TRBJ2-3; a weak D match, TRBD2 (6 bases). Trimming took 5 bases from V and 7 from J, leaving 16 bases between them. The CDR3 spans 14 residues. Germline CDR1 reads SGHAT; CDR2 reads FQNNGV. CDR3 residues: CASSLGPGDYTQYF. Here the CDR3 DNA reads TGTGCCAGCAGCCTAGGCCCTGGGGACTATACGCAGTATTTT.

J is TRBJ1-2 and V is TRBV5-6; D gene uncertain. The CDR3 has 13 residues. Per germline, CDR1 SGHDT and CDR2 YYEEEE. Trimming shortened V by 0 bases and J by 4 bases, and 7 bases separated the two germline ends. As DNA, the CDR3 is TGTGCCAGCAGCTTGGAAGGACTCTATGGCTACACCTTC. Residues: CASSLEGLYGYTF. The whole variable domain, remainder taken from reference TRBV5-6 and TRBJ1-2, is DAGVTQSPTHLIKTRGQQVTLRCSPKSGHDTVSWYQQALGQGPQFIFQYYEEEERQRGNFPDRFSGHQFPNYSSELNVNALLLGDSALYLCASSLEGLYGYTFGSGTRLTVV.

This clone has only a few counts. The rearrangement links TRBV19 to TRBJ2-6, with a tentative D call TRBD1 (5 bases). CDR1 and CDR2 (germline): LNHDA, SQIVND (reference sequence). The CDR3 has 16 amino acids. Trimming left V 7 bases short and J 0 bases short, with 13 bases between. Here the CDR3 DNA reads TGTGCCAGTAAAAGACAGCCGACCTCTGGGGCCAACGTCCTGACTTTC. Residues: CASKRQPTSGANVLTF.

The chain couples TRBV7-6 to TRBJ2-3; D possibly corresponds to TRBD1 (5 bases). The CDR3 has 17 residues. Between the trimmed V and J ends, which lost 1 base and 2 bases, there was a span of 16 bases. Germline V gene sequence: CDR1 SGHVS, CDR2 FNYEAQ. Here the CDR3 reads CASSLGTHLSNTDTQYF. The CDR3 DNA reads TGTGCCAGCAGCTTAGGGACACACCTATCAAACACAGATACGCAGTATTTT.

The chain employs TRBV30 and TRBJ1-1; D possibly corresponds to TRBD1 (6 bases). Germline lookup yields CDR1 GTSNPN and CDR2 SVGIG (reference sequence). With 3 bases removed from V and 2 bases from J, the gap between germline ends came to 13 bases. The CDR3 has 14 residues. The CDR3 DNA reads as TGTGCCTGGAGCCCCCCAGGGGCCAACACTGAAGCTTTCTTT. Translation gives CAWSPPGANTEAFF.

This chain uses TRBV5-1 with TRBJ1-2; D perhaps matches TRBD1 (5 bases). The CDR3 runs 15 residues. Trimming stripped 0 bases from V and 3 bases from J, with 12 bases between. Germline V CDR1 and CDR2: SGHRS, YFSETQ. CDR3 amino acids: CASSLGGTADYGYTF. The CDR3 region has the DNA TGCGCCAGCAGCTTGGGCGGGACCGCGGACTATGGCTACACCTTC.

This chain uses TRBV28 with TRBJ2-1; 11 bases are a match to TRBD2. Germline trimming cut 4 bases from V and 7 bases from J; bases unmatched to any gene: 9. CDR3 length: 16 residues. Germline CDR1 reads MDHEN; CDR2 reads SYDVKM. CDR3: CASSSLSGGAFNEQFF. CDR3 nucleotides: TGTGCCAGCAGTTCCCTTAGCGGGGGGGCTTTTAATGAGCAGTTCTTC.

V and J are TRBV4-1 and TRBJ2-5, with 8 bases identical to TRBD1. The CDR3 spans 16 residues. After removal of 0 bases from V and 5 bases from J, the junction contained 8 bases not matched to a gene. Germline V gene lookup returns CDR1 MGHRA and CDR2 YSYEKL. The CDR3 coding sequence is TGCGCCAGCAGCCAAGAGTCAGGCAGGGGGCATGAGACCCAGTACTTC. Amino acid sequence: CASSQESGRGHETQYF.

V usage is TRBV24-1 and J usage is TRBJ1-2, with D possibly matching TRBD1 (6 bases). CDR3 length: 12 residues. Per the germline V gene, CDR1 is KGHDR and CDR2 is SFDVKD. V was cut by 4 bases and J by 5 bases, with 7 bases left in between. Written as DNA, the CDR3 is TGTGCCACCAGTGACAGGGGTTATGGCTACACCTTC. Protein: CATSDRGYGYTF.

The rearrangement uses TRBV3-1 (or the pseudogene TRBV3-2) and TRBJ2-3; 7 bases are a match to TRBD2. From germline, CDR1 is LGHDT and CDR2 YNNKEL (reference sequence). V was pared by 2 bases and J by 2 bases, with 4 bases of the junction left unmatched. The CDR3 loop spans 15 amino acids. Here the CDR3 reads CASSQKAGNTDTQYF. Written as DNA, the CDR3 is TGTGCCAGCAGCCAAAAAGCGGGGAACACAGATACGCAGTATTTT.

This clone showed up just a few times. The sample holds other DNA sequences that translate to the same CDR3. The CDR3 sequence is CASSLAQRGGLNTGELFF. The CDR3 bases are TGCGCCAGCAGCTTGGCCCAGCGGGGGGGACTCAACACCGGGGAGCTGTTTTTT. J is TRBJ2-2 and V is TRBV5-1; 10 bases agree with TRBD2. This CDR3 region has 18 residues. With 0 bases clipped from V and 2 bases from J, the junction kept 7 bases outside the gene matches. Germline V CDR1 and CDR2: SGHRS, YFSETQ.

The chain combines TRBV6-6 with TRBJ2-6; possibly TRBD1 for D (6 bases). V lost 8 bases and J 12 bases, leaving 20 bases between the germline ends. This CDR3 has 14 amino acids. Germline V gives CDR1 MNHNY, CDR2 SVGAGI (reference sequence). In nucleotides, the CDR3 is TGTGCCAGCCCCCCCCCAGGGGCAATAAGCGTCCTGACTTTC. Protein product: CASPPPGAISVLTF.